This TCR beta chain comes out of a study of graft-versus-host responses after intestinal transplantation (dated by TCRdb to the early 2020s). Background for the entire study: Multivisceral, liver-intestinal, or isolated intestinal transplants were received by the recipients. Every recipient was given anti-thymocyte globulin induction, then maintenance tacrolimus and steroids for 2 to 3 years. After intestinal transplantation, graft-versus-host and host-versus-graft alloreactive T cell clones were followed in the graft, circulation and bone marrow using bulk TCR-beta CDR3 sequencing. Alloreactive clones were identified by sequencing pre-transplant mixed lymphocyte reaction products and comparing these products with unstimulated pre-transplant donor and recipient T cells. The cohort enrolled around 25 intestinal transplant recipients including one retransplant, and 3 patients lacking pretransplant specimens were excluded. A peak of at least 4% donor T cells among recipient peripheral blood mononuclear cells was the definition used for donor T cell macrochimerism. Rather than going through the commercial service, samples from a few later patients were sequenced in-house on an Illumina MiSeq and processed with MiXCR. Study-level results and caveats: The conclusions were limited by the relatively low number and heterogeneity of the intestinal transplant patients. High GvH to HvG T cell clonal ratios were observed in the allografts of patients with donor T cell macrochimerism. Peak levels of circulating GvH clones were associated with declines in HvG clones early after transplant. GvH clones were detected in recipient bone marrow, and some appeared earlier in ileal mucosa or blood, consistent with an intestinal mucosal origin.

Library creation used the immunoSEQ multiplex PCR assay. For most patients, high-throughput TCR-beta CDR3 sequencing of genomic DNA was performed by Adaptive Biotechnologies. As for the original processing: Adaptive's ImmunoSEQ software was the source of the TCR sequencing data for 18 patients, while a few other patients were processed with MiXCR and VDJtools. CDR3 nucleotide sequences shared between donor and recipient were removed because the origin of such sequences could not be assigned. To count as alloreactive, a clone needed at least 2-fold expansion over unstimulated cells and a minimum CFSE-low frequency of 0.002% (template counts) or 0.001% (read counts). Clones detected in sequenced pre-transplant spleen, lymph node, or MLR CFSE-low populations of the donor or recipient were defined as mappable. The cumulative frequency of alloreactive clones was calculated as a percentage of all sequences, weighted by copy number. What TCRdb holds here is the immuneACCESS table cut down to in-frame rearrangements. Part of the clones is not present; checked against another copy, under half of the missing clones reflect an unresolved V gene, and the others are unexplained. The V and J calls and clone size were taken over from that table, and D and trimming were inferred from the DNA. This sample is represented by about 29,000 clones; 70% to 90% of them were singletons. The ten biggest clones cover around a tenth of the sample.

In the first month after transplant, blood samples were collected up to 4 times, and after that at least monthly when available. A distance of 10 bases separates the germline ends of V and J, which lose 6 bases and 5 bases respectively. Inclusive of the bounding cysteine and phenylalanine, the CDR3 is 12 residues long. This entry keeps only the CDR3 DNA: 36 bases, framed from base 1. CDR1 and CDR2 (MNHEY, SVGAGI) derive from the germline V gene. Concerning this clone: The antigen it recognizes is unknown. Base qualities are not at hand, and no much larger clone is one base apart.

This sequence uses TRBV6-5 and TRBJ2-5; the D gene identity is not certain. This sample comprised PBMCs, obtained nearly 470 days after intestinal transplantation. The source is a human patient who received an intestinal transplant, so some T cells may come from the graft donor. At the DNA level, the sequence is TGTGCCAGCAGGGAATTTGGGGAGACCCAGTACTTC. Its translation is CASREFGETQYF.